This paragraph covers one T cell receptor (beta chain) sequence. This sample is part of a study of blood T cell repertoires in COVID-19. As for the study in general: T cells, B-cell-depleted T cells, or PBMCs supplied cDNA or gDNA.

In the authors' workflow: Amplification from reference gene primers served as the basis for estimated nucleated cell counts. Sequencing used immunoSEQ multiplex PCR; TCRdb keeps in-frame clones, though not all of them. V and J calls plus clone size are reproduced from that table; the DNA served to infer D and trimming. This repertoire shows some 670,000 clones, around 89% found once; its top ten account for under 0.3%. Sequences were obtained from peripheral blood. This TCR came from a woman aged 18-29 years with acute or convalescent COVID-19.

CDR3 region: CAIRDRGTEAFF. CDR3 bases: TGTGCCATCAGAGACAGAGGCACTGAAGCTTTCTTT. This rearrangement joins TRBV10-3 to TRBJ1-1, with D perhaps TRBD1 (5 bases). CDR1 and CDR2 from the germline V gene are ENHRY and SYGVKD. V gave up 6 bases and J gave up 4 bases, with 9 bases separating them. The CDR3 runs 12 residues.